A single sample is the source of the 20 T cell receptor beta chains below, sequenced in a study of T cells in Graves' hyperthyroidism and ophthalmopathy. Amplification of TCR beta CDR3 regions was performed using RNA transcripts as template. First-round RT-PCR with HTBI primers amplified the TCR CDR3 region. TCRdb reprocessed the multiplex PCR reads via MiXCR and lists one record per CDR3 protein. The data hold about 420,000 distinct CDR3 sequences, with around a sixth observed a single time. Sequencing was carried out using blood. The receptors here all came from a woman under 30 with Graves' hyperthyroidism.

This clonotype was recorded at least ten times. The chain is built from TRBV5-1 and TRBJ1-4, with unresolved D. This CDR3 region has 15 residues. From germline, CDR1 is SGHRS and CDR2 YFSETQ. V was pared by 1 base and J by 8 bases, with 15 bases between. CDR3 loop: CASSLSREPGEKLFF. The CDR3 DNA sequence: TGCGCCAGCAGCTTGAGTCGCGAACCAGGCGAAAAACTGTTTTTT.

This clonotype was detected a few times. The chain has TRBV6-1 and TRBJ1-2, with D unclear. CDR3 length equals 12 residues. Per the germline V gene, CDR1 is MNHNS and CDR2 is SASEGT. Trimming took 5 bases from V and 6 from J, leaving 10 bases between them. CDR3: CASSPWFNGYTF. The DNA of the CDR3 is TGTGCCAGCAGTCCCTGGTTTAATGGCTACACCTTC.

This clonotype came up a few times. The rearrangement joins TRBV6-6 to TRBJ2-3; D may match TRBD1 or TRBD2 (6 bases each). With 2 bases removed from V and 4 bases from J, the gap between germline ends came to 19 bases. Germline-derived CDR1 and CDR2 are MNHNY and SVGAGI (reference sequence). The CDR3 has 17 amino acids. This CDR3 is CASSYKRGPLEPDTQYF. The CDR3 DNA reads TGTGCCAGCAGTTACAAACGGGGGCCCTTGGAACCAGATACGCAGTATTTT.

V gene TRBV9 combines with J gene TRBJ2-1; D is uncertain. V gave up 0 bases and J gave up 7 bases, with 14 bases separating them. The CDR3 loop spans 15 amino acids. The germline gives CDR1 SGDLS, CDR2 YYNGEE. CDR3 coding DNA: TGTGCCAGCAGCGTAGGGGTAGTCCAAGGAAATGAGCAGTTCTTC. Its protein product is CASSVGVVQGNEQFF.

This clonotype showed up many times. This chain connects TRBV5-8 to TRBJ2-3; D assignment may be TRBD1 or TRBD2 (5 bases each). This CDR3 has 15 residues. Germline-derived CDR1 and CDR2 are SGHTS and YDEGEE. Trimming stripped 3 bases from V and 1 base from J, with 12 bases between. The CDR3 protein is CASSSGRGGTDTQYF. CDR3 in DNA: TGTGCCAGCAGCTCTGGTAGGGGAGGCACAGATACGCAGTATTTT.

This clonotype was observed many times. The chain couples TRBV4-2 to TRBJ2-7, with 15 nucleotides matching TRBD2. Germline-derived CDR1 and CDR2 are LGHNA and YNFKEQ. CDR3 length equals 17 residues. V gave up 0 bases and J gave up 6 bases; unmatched junction bases: 6. The chain's CDR3 is CASSQDGTSGGRFEQYF. CDR3 bases: TGTGCCAGCAGCCAAGATGGGACTAGCGGGGGGAGGTTCGAGCAGTACTTC.

The table lists this clonotype with many counts. The gene calls are TRBV10-3 and TRBJ2-1; TRBD2 matches at 8 bases. V was pared by 3 bases and J by 7 bases, with 14 bases of the junction left unmatched. Per the germline V gene, CDR1 is ENHRY and CDR2 is SYGVKD. CDR3 length: 17 amino acids. Here the CDR3 DNA reads TGTGCCATCAGTGAAACTGTGACGGGAGGGCCTGGGAATGAGCAGTTCTTC. Residues: CAISETVTGGPGNEQFF.

Many counts were recorded for this clonotype. The V call is TRBV20-1, the J call TRBJ1-2; no definite D call. CDR3 length: 11 amino acids. Trimming pared 4 bases from V and 3 bases from J, leaving 6 bases between. The germline gives CDR1 DFQATT, CDR2 SNEGSKA (reference sequence). The CDR3 loop is CSATGDYGYTF. The CDR3 DNA reads as TGCAGTGCTACGGGAGACTATGGCTACACCTTC.

This clonotype was recorded many times. The chain employs TRBV7-6 and TRBJ1-3, with 8 bases aligning to TRBD1. The germline CDR1 and CDR2 sequences are SGHVS and FNYEAQ. The CDR3 runs to 15 residues. V trimming: 5 bases; J trimming: 0 bases; junction bases outside the gene matches: 3. Written as DNA, the CDR3 is TGTGCCAGCAGCCGAACAGGGGGCTCTGGAAACACCATATATTTT. It specifies CASSRTGGSGNTIYF.

There are many counts of this clonotype. The J gene is TRBJ2-2, the V gene TRBV30; D is unclear. Germline V gene data show CDR1 as GTSNPN and CDR2 as SVGIG (reference sequence). The length of the CDR3 is 13 residues. V dropped 3 bases and J dropped 0 bases, with 5 bases sitting between them. DNA of the CDR3: TGTGCCTGGAGATGGTCGAACACCGGGGAGCTGTTTTTT. This codes for CAWRWSNTGELFF.

This clonotype has a count of ten or more. The V call is TRBV12-3 or TRBV12-4, the J call TRBJ2-6; 12 bases are a match to TRBD1. J lost 2 bases, V lost 5 bases, and 4 bases had no gene match. CDR3 size: 17 residues. The CDR3 DNA sequence: TGTGCCAGCAGTCCCGGGACAGGGGGCCCTGGGGCCAACGTCCTGACTTTC. Encoded protein: CASSPGTGGPGANVLTF.

This clonotype was counted a few times. Here the CDR3 reads CASSYWVEDTGELFF. Here the CDR3 DNA reads TGTGCCAGCAGTTACTGGGTGGAGGACACCGGGGAGCTGTTTTTT. This chain joins TRBV6-5 and TRBJ2-2; a weak D match, TRBD2 (5 bases). The CDR3 covers 15 residues. V was clipped by 1 base and J by 3 bases, with 9 bases between them. Germline CDR1 reads MNHEY; CDR2 reads SVGAGI.

This clonotype was seen many times. The CDR3, as DNA: TGTGCCAGCAGCGGTGTACTGAACACTGAAGCTTTCTTT. It encodes CASSGVLNTEAFF. The rearrangement uses TRBV9 and TRBJ1-1; D call uncertain. Germline CDR1 is SGDLS and CDR2 is YYNGEE. V was shortened by 3 bases and J by 0 bases, with 6 bases between the two germline ends. This CDR3 is 13 amino acids long.

This chain links TRBV10-3 with TRBJ2-1, with 8 bases matching TRBD2. The CDR3 is 14 residues long. Germline V gene data show CDR1 as ENHRY and CDR2 as SYGVKD. V dropped 6 bases and J dropped 4; count of bases not matched to a gene: 5. CDR3 protein: CAIRTGGVYNEQFF. The CDR3 region has the DNA TGTGCCATCAGGACGGGGGGGGTTTACAATGAGCAGTTCTTC.

This clonotype was observed at least ten times. The V gene is TRBV11-2, the J gene TRBJ2-7, with 12 bases that match TRBD2. CDR1 is SGHAT and CDR2 is FQNNGV in the germline V gene. There are 14 residues in the CDR3. V trimming: 6 bases; J trimming: 1 base; junction bases outside the gene matches: 1. CDR3 bases: TGTGCCAGCAGTACTAGCGGGGGGTCCTACGAGCAGTACTTC. Translated, it gives CASSTSGGSYEQYF.

This clonotype appeared many times. V usage is TRBV30 and J usage is TRBJ2-5; 8 bases line up with TRBD2. The CDR3 contains 15 residues. Germline V lookup: CDR1 GTSNPN, CDR2 SVGIG (reference sequence). The ends lost 4 bases at V and 3 bases at J; junction bases unmatched: 10. In nucleotides, the CDR3 is TGTGCCTGGACTCCAGGCGCGGGAGGTAAAGAGACCCAGTACTTC. Amino acids: CAWTPGAGGKETQYF.

This clonotype was detected a few times. This chain links TRBV18 with TRBJ2-1; the D gene is possibly TRBD2 (6 bases). Germline CDR1 KGHSH, CDR2 LQKENI. V lost 2 bases, J lost 5 bases, and 16 bases lay in between. This CDR3 is built from 16 residues. This chain's CDR3 is CASSPNGGKGHNEQFF. In DNA form, the CDR3 reads TGTGCCAGCTCACCAAACGGCGGGAAAGGGCACAATGAGCAGTTCTTC. The whole variable domain, filled in from reference TRBV18 and TRBJ2-1, reads NAGVMQNPRHLVRRRGQEARLRCSPMKGHSHVYWYRQLPEEGLKFMVYLQKENIIDESGMPKERFSAEFPKEGPSILRIQQVVRGDSAAYFCASSPNGGKGHNEQFFGPGTRLTVL.

The CDR3 bases are TGTGCCAGCAGCTCTATAGCGGGAGTAATGGCAGATACGCAGTATTTT. Translation: CASSSIAGVMADTQYF. The chain carries TRBV11-2 and TRBJ2-3, with 9 bases lining up with TRBD2. Unmatched junction bases numbered 9, after V lost 4 bases and J lost 4 bases. CDR1 is SGHAT and CDR2 is FQNNGV in the germline V gene. The CDR3 totals 16 residues.

The chain couples TRBV6-1 to TRBJ1-4; 8 bases map to TRBD1. Germline V gene lookup returns CDR1 MNHNS and CDR2 SASEGT. Trimming cost V 5 bases and J 7 bases; bases outside gene matches: 6. The CDR3 contains 14 residues. DNA for the CDR3: TGTGCCAGCAGTCTGACAGGGGAGTTTGAAAAACTGTTTTTT. It codes for CASSLTGEFEKLFF.

This clonotype has a handful of counts. A much larger clone lies a single base off, so this may be a read error. V and J are TRBV7-9 and TRBJ2-7; D is perhaps TRBD1 (6 bases). The CDR3 sequence is 14 residues long. Germline V gene data show CDR1 as SEHNR and CDR2 as FQNEAQ (reference sequence). V dropped 6 bases and J dropped 3 bases, with 15 bases sitting between them. The CDR3 nucleotides read TGTGCCAGCAGTCCAGGACAGAGTTACTACGAGCAGTACTTC. The encoded protein is CASSPGQSYYEQYF.